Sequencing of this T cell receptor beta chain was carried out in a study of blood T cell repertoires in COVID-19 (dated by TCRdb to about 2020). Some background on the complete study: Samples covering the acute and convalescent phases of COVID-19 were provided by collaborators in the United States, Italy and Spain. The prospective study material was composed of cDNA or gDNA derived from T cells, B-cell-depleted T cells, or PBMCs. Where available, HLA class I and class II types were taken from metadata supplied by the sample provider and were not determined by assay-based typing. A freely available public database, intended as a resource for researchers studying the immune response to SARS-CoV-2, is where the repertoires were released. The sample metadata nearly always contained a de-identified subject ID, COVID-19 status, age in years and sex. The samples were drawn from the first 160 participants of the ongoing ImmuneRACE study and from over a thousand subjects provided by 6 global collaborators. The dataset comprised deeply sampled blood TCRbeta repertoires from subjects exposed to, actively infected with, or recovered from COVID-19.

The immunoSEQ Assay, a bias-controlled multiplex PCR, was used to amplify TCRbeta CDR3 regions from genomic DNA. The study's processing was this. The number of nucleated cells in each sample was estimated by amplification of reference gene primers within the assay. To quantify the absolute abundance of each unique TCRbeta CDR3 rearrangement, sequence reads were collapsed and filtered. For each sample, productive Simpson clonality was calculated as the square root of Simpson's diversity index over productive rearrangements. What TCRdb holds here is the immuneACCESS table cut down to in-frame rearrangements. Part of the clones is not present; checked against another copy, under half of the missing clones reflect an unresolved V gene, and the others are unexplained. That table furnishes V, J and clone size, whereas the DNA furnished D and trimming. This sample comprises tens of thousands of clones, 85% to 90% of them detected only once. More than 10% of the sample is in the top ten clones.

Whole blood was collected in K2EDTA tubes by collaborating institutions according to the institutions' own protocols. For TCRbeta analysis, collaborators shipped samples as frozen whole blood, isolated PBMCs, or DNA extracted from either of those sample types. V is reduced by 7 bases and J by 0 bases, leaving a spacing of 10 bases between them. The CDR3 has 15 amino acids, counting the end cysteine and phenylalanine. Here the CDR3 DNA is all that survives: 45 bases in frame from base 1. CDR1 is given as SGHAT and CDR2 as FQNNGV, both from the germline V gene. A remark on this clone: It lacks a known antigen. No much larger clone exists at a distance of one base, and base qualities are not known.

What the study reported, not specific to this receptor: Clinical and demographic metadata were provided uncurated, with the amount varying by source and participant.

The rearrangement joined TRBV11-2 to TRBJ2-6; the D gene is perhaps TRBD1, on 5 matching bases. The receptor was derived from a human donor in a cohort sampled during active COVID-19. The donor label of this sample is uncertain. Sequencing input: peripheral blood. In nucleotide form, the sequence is TGTGCCAGCAATAGGGGAAGCTCTGGGGCCAACGTCCTGACTTTC. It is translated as CASNRGSSGANVLTF.